This is a list of T cell receptor beta chains from one sample in a study of cytomegalovirus exposure and HLA in healthy donors. Profiled with immunoSEQ multiplex PCR; TCRdb holds only in-frame clones, not every one. The table has roughly 110,000 clones, around 77% seen once; the top ten hold about 2%. Sequencing was done on a sample of PBMCs. The source is a man aged 18 to 30 in good health and CMV-seronegative. CDR3s include the opening cysteine and the closing phenylalanine or tryptophan. D genes are given only for firm matches. For some rows the clone size is stated as once, few or many, or as a class when expanded; others skip it.

clone size	D gene	V gene	J gene	CDR3 DNA	CDR3 protein
.	.	TRBV5-1	TRBJ2-7	TGCGCCAGCAGCTTCCATTGGGGCAGCTACGAGCAGTACTTC	CASSFHWGSYEQYF
.	TRBD1	TRBV29-1	TRBJ1-2	TGCAGCGTTGGTCTGGGACAGGGCACTATTAACTATGGCTACACCTTC	CSVGLGQGTINYGYTF
.	.	TRBV2	TRBJ1-5	TGTGCCAGCTCCGAGGAGGTGGTCGCGCCCCAGCATTTT	CASSEEVVAPQHF
.	.	TRBV27	TRBJ2-7	TGTGCCAGCAGTTTAACAGGGATCGGCTACGAGCAGTACTTC	CASSLTGIGYEQYF
.	TRBD2	TRBV18	TRBJ2-2	TGTGCCAGCTCACCAGTAATCGTCGCCAGCGGGGGCACCGGGGAGCTGTTTTTT	CASSPVIVASGGTGELFF
.	TRBD1	TRBV6-1	TRBJ1-4	TGTGCCTCCCAGGGGGGGACAGGGTGGAGTAAACTGTTTTTT	CASQGGTGWSKLFF
few	.	TRBV2	TRBJ2-7	TGTGCCAGCAGTGAACAGGGGCCCTCCTACGAGCAGTACTTC	CASSEQGPSYEQYF
few	TRBD1	TRBV18	TRBJ1-6	TGTGCCAGCTCACAGCAGGGGGATAATTCACCCCTCCACTTT	CASSQQGDNSPLHF
.	TRBD2	TRBV11-1	TRBJ2-2	TGTGCCAGCAGACTCGGACTAGCGGGTTCCTCCGGGGAGCTGTTTTTT	CASRLGLAGSSGELFF
.	.	TRBV19	TRBJ2-5	TGTGCCAGTAGTATAGGAGGACGGGTCGGGAAGACCCAGTACTTC	CASSIGGRVGKTQYF
few	.	TRBV6-1	TRBJ1-5	TGTGCCAGCAGTGAAGCGCAGGGGACGGGCAATCAGCCCCAGCATTTT	CASSEAQGTGNQPQHF
.	TRBD1	TRBV5-1	TRBJ2-1	TGCGCCAGCAGCTTAGGGACAGGGAATGTTGAGCAGTTCTTC	CASSLGTGNVEQFF
.	TRBD2	TRBV29-1	TRBJ2-5	TGCAGCGTCCCAACGCACGTAGCGGGGGACCGAGAGACCCAGTACTTC	CSVPTHVAGDRETQYF
few	.	TRBV6-5	TRBJ1-1	TGTGCCAGCAGTTACTATGGGGGGGCGGGGGGCACTGAAGCTTTCTTT	CASSYYGGAGGTEAFF
.	.	TRBV10-3	TRBJ1-5	TGTGCCATCACAGGGGAACCCAATCAGCCCCAGCATTTT	CAITGEPNQPQHF
.	TRBD2	TRBV11-3	TRBJ2-3	TGTGCCAGCAGCGCCCGGACTAGCTTCACAGATACGCAGTATTTT	CASSARTSFTDTQYF
once	.	TRBV9	TRBJ1-5	TGTGCCAGCAGCGTAATGGCAGGGCCCGATCAGCCCCAGCATTTT	CASSVMAGPDQPQHF
.	.	TRBV9	TRBJ2-3	TGTGCCAGCAGCGCCCCCGGGGGTCCACATACGCAGTATTTT	CASSAPGGPHTQYF
.	TRBD1	TRBV6-1	TRBJ2-1	TGTGCCAGCAGAGCTGGGGGACAGTTGAACAATGAGCAGTTCTTC	CASRAGGQLNNEQFF
.	.	TRBV19	TRBJ2-6	TGTGCCAGTAACCCCAGCTCTGGGGCCAACGTCCTGACTTTC	CASNPSSGANVLTF
.	TRBD2	TRBV5-1	TRBJ2-3	TGCGCCAGCAGCGAGCAGCGGGGAGGAGATACGCAGTATTTT	CASSEQRGGDTQYF
.	.	TRBV6-4	TRBJ2-2	TGTGCCAGCAGTCTCCAATCGGGAACTGGCGGGGAGCTGTTTTTT	CASSLQSGTGGELFF
.	TRBD1	TRBV6-5	TRBJ1-2	TGTGCCAGCAGTAGCCCGGGACAGGGAAGCTATGGCTACACCTTC	CASSSPGQGSYGYTF
.	.	TRBV6-4	TRBJ2-3	TGTGCCAGCAGTCGACAGCAAGGCACAGATACGCAGTATTTT	CASSRQQGTDTQYF
.	TRBD1	TRBV19	TRBJ2-5	TGTGCCAGTAGTATCCGACAGGGGGCGGGTGAGACCCAGTACTTC	CASSIRQGAGETQYF
few	.	TRBV11-3	TRBJ2-1	TGTGCCAGCAGCTTTTCCGGCGGGGTCGGTGAGCAGTTCTTC	CASSFSGGVGEQFF
.	.	TRBV7-2	TRBJ2-7	TGTGCCAGCAGCCGCGACGGCGGGTCCGAGCAGTACTTC	CASSRDGGSEQYF
once	.	TRBV12-5	TRBJ2-3	TGTGCTAGTGGTCAGGGCTTTTACGCAGATACGCAGTATTTT	CASGQGFYADTQYF
.	.	TRBV7-2	TRBJ2-2	TGTGCCAGCAGCTCGAGGGGGACCGGGGAGCTGTTTTTT	CASSSRGTGELFF
.	TRBD2	TRBV7-9	TRBJ2-5	TGTTCCAGCAGCTCAACTAGCGGGGGGGCCTTAGACCAGTACTTC	CSSSSTSGGALDQYF
.	TRBD1	TRBV27	TRBJ1-2	TGTGCCAGCACCCCCTCGGGACAGGGAAGGAGGGGTGGCTACACCTTC	CASTPSGQGRRGGYTF
few	TRBD2	TRBV4-3	TRBJ2-2	TGCGCCAGCAGCCTAATTCTAGCGGGGGGCACCGGGGAGCTGTTTTTT	CASSLILAGGTGELFF
.	.	TRBV4-2	TRBJ1-3	TGTGCCAGCAGCCAAGCACTCACCACGGTCCCCTCTGGAAACACCATATATTTT	CASSQALTTVPSGNTIYF
.	TRBD2	TRBV27	TRBJ2-7	TGTGCCAGCAGTTTGCGGGGGGCTTTTATCTACGAGCAGTACTTC	CASSLRGAFIYEQYF
once	TRBD1	TRBV9	TRBJ2-7	TGTGCCAGCAGCGCCCGGGACAGTGGGCCCTACGAGCAGTACTTC	CASSARDSGPYEQYF
.	.	TRBV7-3	TRBJ2-3	TGTGCCAGCAGCTTAATGGGGGGGCCTGGAGATACGCAGTATTTT	CASSLMGGPGDTQYF
.	TRBD1	TRBV13	TRBJ2-5	TGTGCCAGCAGCTTTGGACAGGGGGGTGGAGAGACCCAGTACTTC	CASSFGQGGGETQYF
.	.	TRBV5-4	TRBJ2-3	TGTGCCAGCGCCCCGGGAGCCACAGATACGCAGTATTTT	CASAPGATDTQYF
.	.	TRBV4-1	TRBJ1-2	TGCGCCAGCAGCCAAGATGTTGCCGGGGCCGGGGGTGGCTACCCCTTC	CASSQDVAGAGGGYPF
.	.	TRBV2	TRBJ1-1	TGTGCCAGCACCGATTCGGGGAACACTGAAGCTTTCTTT	CASTDSGNTEAFF
.	TRBD2	TRBV4-3	TRBJ2-3	TGCGCCAGCAGCCTCCTAGCGGGGGCAGATACGCAGTATTTT	CASSLLAGADTQYF
.	.	TRBV6-5	TRBJ1-2	TGTGCCAGCAGTACAGGGAGCCCTATAATGGACTACACCTTC	CASSTGSPIMDYTF
.	.	TRBV6-6	TRBJ1-1	TGTGCCAGCTTCGGGAGGACTGAAGCTTTCTTT	CASFGRTEAFF